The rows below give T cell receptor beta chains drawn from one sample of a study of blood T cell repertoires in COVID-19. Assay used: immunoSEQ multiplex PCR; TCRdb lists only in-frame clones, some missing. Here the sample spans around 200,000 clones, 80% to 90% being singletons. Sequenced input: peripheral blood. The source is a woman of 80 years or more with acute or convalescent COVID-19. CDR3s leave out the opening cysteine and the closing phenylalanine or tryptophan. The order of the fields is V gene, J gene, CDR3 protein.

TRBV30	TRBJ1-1	AWRRQGGIGNTEAF
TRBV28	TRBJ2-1	ASSSLAGRWGGSEQF
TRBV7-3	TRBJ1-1	ASKMGGAMNTEAF
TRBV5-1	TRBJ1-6	ASSLDSYSPLH
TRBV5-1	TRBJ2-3	ASSISDRAADTQY
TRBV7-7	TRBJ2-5	ASSRLAGGPLQQETQY
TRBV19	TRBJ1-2	ASSTLPGTTNYGYT
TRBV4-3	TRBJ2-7	ASSQGLSYEQY
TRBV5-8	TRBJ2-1	ASSLGGTGSYNEQF
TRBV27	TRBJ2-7	ASSLSGGPYEQY
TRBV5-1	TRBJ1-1	ASGSQGMNTEAF
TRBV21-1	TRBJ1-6	ASSNPRQGAMSPLH
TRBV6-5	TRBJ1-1	ASSYSKAATEAF
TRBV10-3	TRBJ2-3	AISEGGTSTDTQY
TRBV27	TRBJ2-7	ASRTSGGPYPYEQY
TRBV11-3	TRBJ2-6	ASSLVLGGRGANVLT
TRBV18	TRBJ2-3	ASSPRRSTDTQY
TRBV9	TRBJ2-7	ASSVVLAGSETYEQY
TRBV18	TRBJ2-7	ASSPGLAGGEQY
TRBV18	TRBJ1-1	ASSPSDREDT
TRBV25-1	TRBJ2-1	ASSRQGVGNEQF
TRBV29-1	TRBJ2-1	SVERQASYNEQF
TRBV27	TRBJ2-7	AGSSRTGSYEQY
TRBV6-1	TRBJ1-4	ASSDRQASNEKLF
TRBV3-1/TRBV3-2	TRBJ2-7	ASSQGGLYEQY
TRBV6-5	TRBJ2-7	ASSYRSGAQY
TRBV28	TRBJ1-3	ASSTLDVAGNTIY
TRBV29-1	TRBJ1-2	SVLKQTASYGYT
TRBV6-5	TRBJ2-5	ASSPTGQGASQQY
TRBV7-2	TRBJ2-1	ASSLDPSGEQF
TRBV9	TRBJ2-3	ASSVGPGTTDTQY
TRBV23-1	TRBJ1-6	ASSQSGQRTNSPLH
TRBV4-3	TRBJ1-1	ASSQEGNRGGTEAF
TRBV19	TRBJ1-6	ASTQTGGANSPLH
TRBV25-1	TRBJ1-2	ASSDPGEINYGYT
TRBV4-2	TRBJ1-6	ASSPGLEISPLH
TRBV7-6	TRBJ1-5	ASSRQGGSNQPQH
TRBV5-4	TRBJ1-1	ASSLAGQIEAF
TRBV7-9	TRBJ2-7	ASSFFGTASYEQY
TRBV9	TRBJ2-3	ASSVQGLADTQY
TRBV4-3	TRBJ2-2	ASSQGSSGGLPTGELF
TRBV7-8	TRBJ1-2	ASSLIGTEYGYT
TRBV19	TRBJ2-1	ASSWGVAGYYNEQF
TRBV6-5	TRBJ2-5	ASTGPGGQETQY
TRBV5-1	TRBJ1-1	ASSLVVTNLNTEAF
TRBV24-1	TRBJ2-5	ATSDQGLAGMETQY
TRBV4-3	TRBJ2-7	ASSQGGVQY
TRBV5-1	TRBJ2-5	ASSFGSASGQETQY
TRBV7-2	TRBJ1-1	ASSFIGSGINTEAF
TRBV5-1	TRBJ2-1	ASSPGSGTTFYNEQF
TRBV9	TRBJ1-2	ASSVLTGTNYGYT
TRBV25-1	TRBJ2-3	ASSRDRAPDTQY
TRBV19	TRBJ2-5	ATPGLAEETQY
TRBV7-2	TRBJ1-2	ASSFTGGAEYYGYT
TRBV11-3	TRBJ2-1	ASEREAGVLNEQF
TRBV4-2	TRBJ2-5	ASSQELAGEWETQY
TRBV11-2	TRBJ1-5	ASSLGGQGQGQPQH
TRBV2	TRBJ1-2	ASTEMGQGPGNYGYT
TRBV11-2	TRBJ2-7	ASSVDRRVYEQY